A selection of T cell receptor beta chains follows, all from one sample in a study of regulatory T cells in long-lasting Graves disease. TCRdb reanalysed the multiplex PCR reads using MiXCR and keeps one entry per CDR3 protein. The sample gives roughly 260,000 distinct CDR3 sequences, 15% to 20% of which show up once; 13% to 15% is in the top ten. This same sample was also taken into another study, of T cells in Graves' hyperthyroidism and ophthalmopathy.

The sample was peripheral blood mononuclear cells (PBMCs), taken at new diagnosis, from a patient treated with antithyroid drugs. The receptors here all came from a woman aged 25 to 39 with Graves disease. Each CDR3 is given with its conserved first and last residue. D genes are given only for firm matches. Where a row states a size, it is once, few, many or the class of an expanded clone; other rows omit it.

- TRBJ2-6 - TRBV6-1 CASSLVTGSGANVLTF TGTGCCAGCAGTCTGGTGACAGGCTCTGGGGCCAACGTCCTGACTTTC
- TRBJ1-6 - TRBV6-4 CASRRGAGSSPLHF TGTGCCAGTCGGCGGGGGGCCGGGAGTTCACCCCTCCACTTT
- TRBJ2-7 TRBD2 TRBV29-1 CSVVLAGGSSYEQYF TGCAGCGTTGTATTGGCGGGAGGGAGCTCCTACGAGCAGTACTTC
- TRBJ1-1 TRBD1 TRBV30 CAWVLYRTGNTEAFF TGTGCCTGGGTTCTCTACCGGACAGGTAACACTGAAGCTTTCTTT
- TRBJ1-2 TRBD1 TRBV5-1 CTSSLGTGVHYGYTF TGCACCAGCAGCCTCGGGACAGGTGTACACTATGGCTACACCTTC
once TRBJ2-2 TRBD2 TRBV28 CASSTIAGANTGELFF TGTGCCAGCAGTACCATAGCGGGAGCGAACACCGGGGAGCTGTTTTTT
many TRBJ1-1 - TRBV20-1 CSARKNGGRGFSHTEAFF TGCAGTGCTAGAAAAAACGGCGGCAGGGGCTTTTCTCACACTGAAGCTTTCTTT
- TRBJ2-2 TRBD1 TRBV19 CASSKGAGGSTGELFF TGTGCCAGTAGTAAGGGGGCAGGGGGCTCCACCGGGGAGCTGTTTTTT
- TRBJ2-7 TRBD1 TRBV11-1 CASSFRSGTGRSYEQYF TGTGCCAGCAGCTTTCGCTCCGGGACAGGGAGGTCCTACGAGCAGTACTTC
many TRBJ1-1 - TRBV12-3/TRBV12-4 CASSHQSVGTEAFF TGTGCCAGCAGTCACCAGTCGGTGGGCACTGAAGCTTTCTTT
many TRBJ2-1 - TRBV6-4 CASGNSYNEQFF TGTGCCAGCGGGAACAGCTACAATGAGCAGTTCTTC
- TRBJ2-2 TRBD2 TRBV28 CASSISGGAAGELFF TGTGCCAGCAGTATAAGCGGGGGGGCTGCCGGGGAGCTGTTTTTT
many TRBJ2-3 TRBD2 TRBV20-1 CSARDVRLAGVGDTQYF TGCAGTGCTAGAGATGTGAGACTAGCGGGGGTGGGAGATACGCAGTATTTT
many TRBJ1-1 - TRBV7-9 CASSLEQTTEAFF TGTGCCAGCAGCTTAGAACAGACCACTGAAGCTTTCTTT
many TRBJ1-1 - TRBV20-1 CSARGGQTNTEAFF TGCAGTGCTAGAGGAGGACAGACGAACACTGAAGCTTTCTTT
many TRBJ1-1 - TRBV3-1 CASSQVFVNTEAFF TGTGCCAGCAGCCAAGTTTTCGTGAACACTGAAGCTTTCTTT
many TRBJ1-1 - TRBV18 CASTRDTNTEAFF TGTGCCAGCACCCGGGACACGAACACTGAAGCTTTCTTT
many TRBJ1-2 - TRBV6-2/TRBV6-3 CASSRNSYGYTF TGTGCCAGCAGTCGGAATAGTTATGGCTACACCTTC
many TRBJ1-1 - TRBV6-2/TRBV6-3 CASSYSLNTEAFF TGTGCCAGCAGCTATAGCCTGAACACTGAAGCTTTCTTT
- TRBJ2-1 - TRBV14 CASSPSRIEQFF TGTGCCAGCAGCCCCAGTAGGATTGAGCAGTTCTTC
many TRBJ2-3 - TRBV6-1 CASSEFGEGDTQYF TGTGCCAGCAGTGAATTCGGGGAAGGAGATACGCAGTATTTT
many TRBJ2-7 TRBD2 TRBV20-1 CSARDKGWRGDGQYF TGCAGTGCTAGAGACAAAGGGTGGCGGGGGGACGGCCAGTACTTC
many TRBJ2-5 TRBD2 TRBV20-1 CSAEPGLAGKETQYF TGCAGTGCCGAACCGGGACTAGCGGGGAAAGAGACCCAGTACTTC
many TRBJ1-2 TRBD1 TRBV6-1 CASSEALRDSYGYTF TGTGCCAGCAGTGAAGCTCTGAGGGACAGCTATGGCTACACCTTC
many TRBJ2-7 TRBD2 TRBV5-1 CASSLAREGDEQYF TGCGCCAGCAGCTTGGCCAGGGAGGGCGACGAGCAGTACTTC
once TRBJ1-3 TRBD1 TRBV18 CASSPSDRGLPGNTIYF TGTGCCAGCTCACCGTCCGACAGGGGGCTCCCTGGAAACACCATATATTTT
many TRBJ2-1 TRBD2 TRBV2 CASRRGGEGREQFF TGTGCCAGCCGGCGGGGTGGGGAGGGGAGGGAGCAGTTCTTC
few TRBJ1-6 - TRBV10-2 CASSVGMSNSPLHF TGCGCCAGCAGTGTCGGCATGTCTAATTCACCCCTCCACTTT
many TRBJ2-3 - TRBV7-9 CASSFRGTDTQYF TGTGCCAGCAGCTTTAGGGGCACAGATACGCAGTATTTT
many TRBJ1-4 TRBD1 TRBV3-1 CASSQLDRGNEKLFF TGTGCCAGCAGCCAATTAGACAGGGGAAATGAAAAACTGTTTTTT
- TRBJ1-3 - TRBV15 CATSRDRQYGNTIYF TGTGCCACCAGCAGAGATCGACAGTACGGAAACACCATATATTTT
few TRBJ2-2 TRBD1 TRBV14 CASSHYRGQSVGELFF TGTGCCAGCAGCCATTACAGGGGGCAATCGGTCGGGGAGCTGTTTTTT
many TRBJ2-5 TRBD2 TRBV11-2 CASSFSAGGGETQYF TGTGCCAGCAGCTTTTCCGCGGGGGGCGGCGAGACCCAGTACTTC
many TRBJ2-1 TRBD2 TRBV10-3 CAISGTGLAGDYNEQFF TGTGCCATCAGTGGAACGGGACTAGCGGGGGACTACAATGAGCAGTTCTTC
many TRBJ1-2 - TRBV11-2 CASSLVGGSGYGYTF TGTGCCAGCAGCTTAGTTGGGGGCAGTGGCTATGGCTACACCTTC
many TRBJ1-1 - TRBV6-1 CASRRDNGRTEAFF TGTGCCAGCAGACGCGACAATGGGAGGACTGAAGCTTTCTTT
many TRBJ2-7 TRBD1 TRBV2 CASRVPGQGTASYEQYF TGTGCCAGCAGGGTCCCGGGACAGGGGACGGCGTCCTACGAGCAGTACTTC
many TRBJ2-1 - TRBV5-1 CASSLVPTDALNNEQFF TGCGCCAGCAGCTTGGTGCCTACCGACGCTTTGAACAATGAGCAGTTCTTC
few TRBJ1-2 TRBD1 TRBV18 CASSPGQGGAWGYTF TGTGCCAGCTCACCCGGACAGGGGGGAGCGTGGGGCTACACCTTC
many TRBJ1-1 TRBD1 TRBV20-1 CSASQQGTEAFF TGCAGTGCTAGCCAACAGGGGACTGAAGCTTTCTTT
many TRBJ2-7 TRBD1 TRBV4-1 CASRERTGLIYEQYF TGCGCCAGCAGAGAACGGACAGGACTGATCTACGAGCAGTACTTC
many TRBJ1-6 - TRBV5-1 CASRTDASYNSPLHF TGCGCCAGCAGGACAGACGCATCCTATAATTCACCCCTCCACTTT
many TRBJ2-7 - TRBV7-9 CASSLHETTAAF TGTGCCAGCAGCTTACACGAGACCACTGCCGCCTTC
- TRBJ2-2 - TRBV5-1 CASSLIGGPNTGELFF TGCGCCAGCAGCTTGATCGGGGGCCCGAACACCGGGGAGCTGTTTTTT
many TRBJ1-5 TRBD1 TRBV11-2 CASSLTGTDQPQHF TGTGCCAGCAGCTTAACCGGGACAGATCAGCCCCAGCATTTT
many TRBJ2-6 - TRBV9 CASSAFGANVLTF TGTGCCAGCAGCGCCTTTGGGGCCAACGTCCTGACTTTC
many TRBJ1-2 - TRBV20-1 CSASGGANYGYTF TGCAGTGCTAGTGGTGGGGCTAACTATGGCTACACCTTC
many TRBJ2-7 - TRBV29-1 CSVEHGSYEQYF TGCAGCGTTGAACATGGGTCCTACGAGCAGTACTTC
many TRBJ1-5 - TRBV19 CASTQGLQRGRPQHF TGTGCCAGTACCCAGGGACTCCAGCGTGGGAGGCCCCAGCATTTT
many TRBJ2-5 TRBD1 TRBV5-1 CASSLTGGFGETQYF TGCGCCAGCAGCTTGACAGGGGGATTTGGTGAGACCCAGTACTTC
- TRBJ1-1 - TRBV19 CASSIGTGRHMNTEAFF TGTGCCAGTAGTATAGGAACAGGCAGACACATGAACACTGAAGCTTTCTTT
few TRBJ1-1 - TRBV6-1 CASSPSRGEAFF TGTGCCAGCAGCCCTAGCCGTGGTGAAGCTTTCTTT
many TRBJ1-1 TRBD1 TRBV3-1 CASSPRQGTTEAFF TGTGCCAGCAGCCCTCGACAGGGAACCACTGAAGCTTTCTTT
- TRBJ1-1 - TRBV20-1 CSARGQTNTEAFF TGCAGTGCTAGAGGACAGACCAACACTGAAGCTTTCTTT
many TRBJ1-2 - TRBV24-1 CATSDSAGNYGYTF TGTGCCACCAGTGATTCCGCAGGGAACTATGGCTACACCTTC